The subject of this entry is one T cell receptor (beta chain). Relative to the germline gene, one junction end is altered; a read error may explain this. The entry originates in a study of blood T cell repertoires in COVID-19. Study summary: The United States, Italy and Spain were the sources of the acute and convalescent COVID-19 samples. Sources were T cells, B-cell-depleted T cells, or PBMCs; the material itself was cDNA or gDNA.

CDR1 is MNHNS, CDR2 SASEGT, per germline. The CDR3 contains 15 residues. Authors' processing steps: It was from reference gene primer amplification that nucleated cell counts were estimated. The assay was immunoSEQ multiplex PCR, and TCRdb's table has in-frame clones only and misses some. That table gives V, J and clone size, and the DNA gave D and trimming. The repertoire includes around 100,000 clones, approximately 79% of them detected once, and 20% to 25% sits in the top ten. The sequenced material came from peripheral blood. The rearrangement uses TRBV6-1 and TRBJ1-6; 7 nucleotides match TRBD1. This receptor was identified in a man between 65 and 85 years old with active or convalescent COVID-19. For the CDR3, the DNA is TGTGCCAGCAGAGAAGGGGGCAATGATAATTCACCCCTCCACTTT. Amino acids: CASREGGNDNSPLHF.